This TCR beta chain is drawn from a study of cytomegalovirus exposure and HLA in healthy donors. A multiplex PCR was run with 60 Vbeta primers and 13 Jbeta primers. The protocol was immunoSEQ multiplex PCR, while the TCRdb copy is restricted to in-frame clones and leaves out a portion. This table holds tens of thousands of clones, 70% to 80% found once. Germline V lookup: CDR1 SGHNT, CDR2 YENEEA. The CDR3 is 14 residues long. J lost 4 bases, V lost 8 bases, and 2 bases had no gene match. This clone was detected only a few times. Sequencing used PBMCs. The TCR originated in a man aged 50 to 59 in good health and CMV-seropositive. The chain couples TRBV11-3 to TRBJ2-5; 15 positions match TRBD2. Here the CDR3 DNA reads TGTGCCAGCCGGGGACTAGCGGGAGGAGAGACCCAGTACTTC. Amino acids: CASRGLAGGETQYF.